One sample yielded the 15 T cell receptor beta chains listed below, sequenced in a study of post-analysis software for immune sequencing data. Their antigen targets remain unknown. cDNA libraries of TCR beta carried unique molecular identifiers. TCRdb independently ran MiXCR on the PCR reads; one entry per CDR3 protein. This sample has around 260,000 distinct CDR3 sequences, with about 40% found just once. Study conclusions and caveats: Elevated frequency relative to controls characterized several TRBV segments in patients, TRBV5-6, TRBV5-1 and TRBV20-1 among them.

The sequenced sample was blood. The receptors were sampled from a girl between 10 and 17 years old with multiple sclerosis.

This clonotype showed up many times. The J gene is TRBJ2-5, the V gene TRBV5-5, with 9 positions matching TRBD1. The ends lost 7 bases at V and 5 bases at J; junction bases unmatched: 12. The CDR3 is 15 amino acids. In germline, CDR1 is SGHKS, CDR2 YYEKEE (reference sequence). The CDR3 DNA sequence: TGTGCCAGCCGTACGTGGACAGGGGCTTGGGAGACCCAGTACTTC. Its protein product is CASRTWTGAWETQYF.

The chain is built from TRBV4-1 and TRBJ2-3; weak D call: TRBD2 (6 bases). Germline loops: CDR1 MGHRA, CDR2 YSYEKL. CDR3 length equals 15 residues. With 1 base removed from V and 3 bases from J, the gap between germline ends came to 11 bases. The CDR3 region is CASSQAGGRTDTQYF. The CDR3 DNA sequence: TGCGCCAGCAGCCAAGCTGGGGGGAGAACAGATACGCAGTATTTT.

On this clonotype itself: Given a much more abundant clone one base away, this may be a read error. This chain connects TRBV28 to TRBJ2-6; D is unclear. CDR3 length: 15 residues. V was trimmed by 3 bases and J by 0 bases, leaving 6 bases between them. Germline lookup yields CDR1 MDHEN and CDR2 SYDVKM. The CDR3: CASSFCLSGANVLTF. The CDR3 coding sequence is TGTGCCAGCAGTTTCTGTCTCTCTGGGGCCAACGTCCTGACTTTC. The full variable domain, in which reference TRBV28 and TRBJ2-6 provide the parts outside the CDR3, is DVKVTQSSRYLVKRTGEKVFLECVQDMDHENMFWYRQDPGLGLRLIYFSYDVKMKEKGDIPEGYSVSREKKERFSLILESASTNQTSMYLCASSFCLSGANVLTFGAGSRLTVL.

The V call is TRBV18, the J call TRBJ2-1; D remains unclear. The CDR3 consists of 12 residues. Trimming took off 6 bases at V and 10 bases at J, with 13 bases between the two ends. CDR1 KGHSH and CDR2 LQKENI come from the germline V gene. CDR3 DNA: TGTGCCAGCTCTAACGCAAGGGAAGAGCAGTTCTTC. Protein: CASSNAREEQFF.

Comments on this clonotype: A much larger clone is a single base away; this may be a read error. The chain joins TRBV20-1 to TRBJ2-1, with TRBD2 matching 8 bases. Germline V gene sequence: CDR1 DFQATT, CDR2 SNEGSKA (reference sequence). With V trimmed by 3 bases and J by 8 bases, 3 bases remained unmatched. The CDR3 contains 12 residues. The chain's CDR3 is CSASGTRDEQFF. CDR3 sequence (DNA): TGCAGTGCTAGCGGGACTAGGGATGAGCAGTTCTTC.

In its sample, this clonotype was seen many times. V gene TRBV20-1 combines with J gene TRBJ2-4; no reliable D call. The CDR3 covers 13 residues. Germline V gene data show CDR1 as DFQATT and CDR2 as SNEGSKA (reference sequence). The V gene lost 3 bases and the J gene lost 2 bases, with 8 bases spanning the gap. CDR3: CSARSKSKNIQYF. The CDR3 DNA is TGCAGTGCTAGGAGTAAATCCAAAAACATTCAGTACTTC.

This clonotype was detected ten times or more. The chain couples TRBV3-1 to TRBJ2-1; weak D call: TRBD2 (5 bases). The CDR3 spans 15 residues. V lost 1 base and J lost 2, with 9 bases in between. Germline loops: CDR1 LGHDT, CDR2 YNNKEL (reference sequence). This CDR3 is CASSQVRGAYNEQFF. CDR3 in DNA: TGTGCCAGCAGCCAAGTCCGGGGAGCCTACAATGAGCAGTTCTTC.

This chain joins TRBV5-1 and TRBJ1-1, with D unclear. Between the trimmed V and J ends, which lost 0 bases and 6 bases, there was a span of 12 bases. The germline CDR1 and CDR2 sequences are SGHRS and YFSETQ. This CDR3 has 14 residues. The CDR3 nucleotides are TGCGCCAGCAGCTTGGAGCCCCTCGCGGCTGAAGCTTTCTTT. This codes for CASSLEPLAAEAFF.

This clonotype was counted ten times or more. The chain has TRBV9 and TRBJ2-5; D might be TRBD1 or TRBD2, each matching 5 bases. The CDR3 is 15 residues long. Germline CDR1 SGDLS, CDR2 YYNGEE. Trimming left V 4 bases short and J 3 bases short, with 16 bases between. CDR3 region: CASSPWGRGEETQYF. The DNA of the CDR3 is TGTGCCAGCAGCCCGTGGGGACGGGGAGAAGAGACCCAGTACTTC.

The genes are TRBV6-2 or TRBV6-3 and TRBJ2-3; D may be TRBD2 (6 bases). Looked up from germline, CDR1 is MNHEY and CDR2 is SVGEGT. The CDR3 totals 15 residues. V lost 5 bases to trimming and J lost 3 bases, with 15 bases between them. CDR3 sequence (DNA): TGTGCCAGCAGTCTACGGGAGACCGGAACAGATACGCAGTATTTT. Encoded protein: CASSLRETGTDTQYF.

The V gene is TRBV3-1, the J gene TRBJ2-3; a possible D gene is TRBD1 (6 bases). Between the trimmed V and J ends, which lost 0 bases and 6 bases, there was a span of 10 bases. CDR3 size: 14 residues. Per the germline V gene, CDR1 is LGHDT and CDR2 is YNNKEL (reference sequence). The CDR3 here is CASSQDPRGDTQYF. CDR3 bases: TGTGCCAGCAGCCAAGATCCTAGGGGGGATACGCAGTATTTT.

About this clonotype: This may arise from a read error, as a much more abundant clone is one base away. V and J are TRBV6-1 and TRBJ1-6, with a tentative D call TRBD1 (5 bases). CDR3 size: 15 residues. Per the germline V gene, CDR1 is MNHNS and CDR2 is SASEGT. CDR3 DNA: TGTGCCAGCAGTGAGGGGCGGATCGATAATTCACCCATCCACTTT. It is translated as CASSEGRIDNSPIHF.

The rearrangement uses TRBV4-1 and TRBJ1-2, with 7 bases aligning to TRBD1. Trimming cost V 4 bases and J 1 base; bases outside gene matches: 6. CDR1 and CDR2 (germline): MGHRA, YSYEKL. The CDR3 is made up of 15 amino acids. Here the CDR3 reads CASSPETGSNYGYTF. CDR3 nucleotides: TGCGCCAGCAGCCCGGAGACAGGGAGTAACTATGGCTACACCTTC.

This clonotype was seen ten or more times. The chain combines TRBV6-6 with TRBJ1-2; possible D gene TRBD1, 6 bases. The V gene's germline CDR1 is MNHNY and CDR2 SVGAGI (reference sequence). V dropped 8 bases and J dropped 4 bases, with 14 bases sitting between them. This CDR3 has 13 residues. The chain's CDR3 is CASFRGLTYGYTF. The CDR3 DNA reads TGTGCCAGCTTCCGGGGGCTGACCTATGGCTACACCTTC.

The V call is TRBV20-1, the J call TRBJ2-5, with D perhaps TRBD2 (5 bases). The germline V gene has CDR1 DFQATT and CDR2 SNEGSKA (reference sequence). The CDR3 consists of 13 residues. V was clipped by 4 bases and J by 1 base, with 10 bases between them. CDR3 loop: CSAKKLVQETQYF. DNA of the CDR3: TGCAGTGCTAAGAAACTAGTCCAAGAGACCCAGTACTTC.